The next 12 T cell receptor beta chains were all read from a single sample in a study of siplizumab effects on memory and regulatory T cells. Only in-frame clones appear in the TCRdb table, and some are missing; sequencing was by immunoSEQ multiplex PCR. The sample contains about 110,000 clones, more than 90% of which appear only once. Sequenced: CD4+ T cells sorted from blood. These receptors all come from a human donor in good health.

The chain recombines TRBV7-2 with TRBJ2-1, with a weak D call TRBD2 (6 bases). The CDR3 covers 13 residues. V was shortened by 5 bases and J by 9 bases, with 14 bases between the two germline ends. Germline V gene data show CDR1 as SGHTA and CDR2 as FQGNSA. For the CDR3, the DNA is TGTGCCAGCAGCACACCACTAGCCGGTGAGCAGTTCTTC. Translating gives CASSTPLAGEQFF.

CDR3 amino acids: CATSSRSAGELFF. DNA of the CDR3: TGTGCCACCAGCTCCCGGTCCGCCGGGGAGCTGTTTTTT. The chain is built from TRBV15 and TRBJ2-2; D not certain. V was clipped by 5 bases and J by 6 bases, with 10 bases between them. This CDR3 has 13 residues. Germline V gene lookup returns CDR1 LNHNV and CDR2 YYDKDF (reference sequence). Using reference TRBV15 and TRBJ2-2 for the parts outside the CDR3, the full variable domain is DAMVIQNPRYQVTQFGKPVTLSCSQTLNHNVMYWYQQKSSQAPKLLFHYYDKDFNNEADTPDNFQSRRPNTSFCFLDIRSPGLGDTAMYLCATSSRSAGELFFGEGSRLTVL.

The J gene is TRBJ2-5, the V gene TRBV5-4, with 13 positions matching TRBD2. In germline, CDR1 is SGHNT, CDR2 YYREEE (reference sequence). The CDR3 contains 15 residues. Germline trimming cut 1 base from V and 4 bases from J; bases unmatched to any gene: 1. The CDR3 sequence is CASSLTSGRGETQYF. The DNA of the CDR3 is TGTGCCAGCAGCTTGACTAGCGGGAGGGGAGAGACCCAGTACTTC.

This chain connects TRBV27 to TRBJ2-3; D gene unclear. The CDR3 has 14 amino acids. CDR1 is MNHEY and CDR2 is SMNVEV in the germline V gene (reference sequence). Trimming pared 7 bases from V and 0 bases from J, leaving 11 bases between. CDR3 sequence (DNA): TGTGCCAGCAACACTGCCTCTAGCACAGATACGCAGTATTTT. Its protein product is CASNTASSTDTQYF.

The chain is built from TRBV21-1 and TRBJ1-1. TRBV21-1 is shown as a pseudogene. This CDR3 comprises 14 residues. The CDR3 DNA follows: TGTGCCAGCAGCAAGGGCGGAAAGAACACTGAAGCTTTCTTT. Its protein is CASSKGGKNTEAFF.

The rearrangement links TRBV7-2 to TRBJ2-3; 10 nucleotides align to TRBD1. The length of the CDR3 is 15 residues. The junction had 4 bases not matched to a gene; V was cut back by 5 bases and J by 2 bases. Germline V gene lookup returns CDR1 SGHTA and CDR2 FQGNSA. CDR3 residues: CASSPTGGNTDTQYF. For the CDR3, the DNA is TGTGCCAGCAGCCCGACAGGGGGCAACACAGATACGCAGTATTTT.

This clone was observed a single time. V and J are TRBV19 and TRBJ2-2; a possible D gene is TRBD2 (5 bases). Trimming stripped 3 bases from V and 4 bases from J, with 9 bases between. The CDR3 runs 14 residues. CDR1 is LNHDA, CDR2 SQIVND, per germline (reference sequence). The CDR3 DNA is TGTGCCAGTAGTATGAGACTAACCACCGGGGAGCTGTTTTTT. Translating gives CASSMRLTTGELFF.

This clone is a singleton in its sample. This chain's CDR3 is CASLGVSPLHF. In nucleotides, the CDR3 is TGTGCCAGCCTGGGGGTTTCACCCCTCCACTTT. V gene TRBV6-1 combines with J gene TRBJ1-6; TRBD1 is a possible D gene (5 bases). This CDR3 has 11 amino acids. Trimming pared 8 bases from V and 9 bases from J, leaving 8 bases between. CDR1 is MNHNS, CDR2 SASEGT, per germline.

The rearrangement links TRBV15 to TRBJ1-1, with a possible D match to TRBD1 (5 bases). The CDR3 is 14 residues long. V gave up 3 bases and J gave up 1 base, with 9 bases separating them. Per the germline V gene, CDR1 is LNHNV and CDR2 is YYDKDF (reference sequence). The CDR3 region has the DNA TGTGCCACCAGCAGGGGGGACGGGAACACTGAAGCTTTCTTT. It yields the protein CATSRGDGNTEAFF.

The chain links TRBV10-3 to TRBJ1-1; 7 bases are a match to TRBD1. The CDR3 spans 15 residues. The V and J ends lost 0 bases and 1 base, in that order; junction bases with no gene match: 2. CDR1 and CDR2 from the germline V gene are ENHRY and SYGVKD. CDR3: CAISESTGSNTEAFF. CDR3 nucleotides: TGTGCCATCAGTGAGTCGACAGGGTCGAACACTGAAGCTTTCTTT.

The rearrangement joins TRBV5-1 to TRBJ2-7; 9 bases agree with TRBD1. There are 15 residues in the CDR3. Germline values: CDR1 SGHRS, CDR2 YFSETQ. The V gene end was trimmed by 2 bases and the J gene end by 5 bases; junction bases not matched to a gene: 8. The chain's CDR3 is CASSFSGTGIHEQYF. DNA for the CDR3: TGCGCCAGCAGCTTCTCCGGGACAGGGATCCACGAGCAGTACTTC.

The chain is built from TRBV5-4 and TRBJ2-5; 7 nucleotides agree with TRBD2. Germline V gene sequence: CDR1 SGHNT, CDR2 YYREEE (reference sequence). The CDR3 is made up of 17 amino acids. J lost 2 bases, V lost 2 bases, and 12 bases had no gene match. CDR3 coding DNA: TGTGCCAGCAGCTTAGCCGGGAGAGCGGGGAGACAAGAGACCCAGTACTTC. Protein product: CASSLAGRAGRQETQYF.